This TCR beta chain stems from a study of cytomegalovirus exposure and HLA in healthy donors. Turning to the study itself: The 110 or so validation repertoires were produced on the same platform as the 550 to 750 repertoires of the first cohort. This was reported in a later analysis. Study-level points and caveats: The TCR clusters that emerged in the first cohort tended, a later analysis found, to co-occur in the approximately 110 validation repertoires.

V dropped 3 bases and J dropped 6; count of bases not matched to a gene: 4. In germline, CDR1 is MDHEN, CDR2 SYDVKM. This CDR3 has 13 residues. Using immunoSEQ multiplex PCR, the repertoire was profiled, and TCRdb retains in-frame clones only, with some absent. Of 97,000 or so clones in the sample, about 88% were seen once. Concerning this clone itself: The antigen is unknown.

The donors were members of the roughly 130-subject validation cohort (separate from the 666-subject first cohort). The sample comprised PBMCs. The chain links TRBV28 to TRBJ2-7; 8 bases map to TRBD2. The clonotype was recovered from a man aged 18 to 29 in good health and CMV-seropositive. Here the CDR3 reads CASSFSGTGEQYF. The CDR3, as DNA: TGTGCCAGCAGTTTTAGCGGGACGGGCGAGCAGTACTTC.